The present TCR beta chain was sequenced within a study of blood T cell repertoires in COVID-19. The wider study: COVID-19 samples from acute and convalescent phases originated in the United States, Italy and Spain.

Methods used by the authors: Nucleated cell number was recorded as an estimate derived from reference gene primer amplification. Here immunoSEQ multiplex PCR was the method, and the copy in TCRdb shows in-frame clones only, minus some. V and J calls and clone size are given by that table; D and trimming were obtained from the DNA. The sample holds about 48,000 clones, approximately 85% seen once. With 1 base clipped from V and 5 bases from J, the junction kept 4 bases outside the gene matches. The CDR3 spans 16 residues. From germline, CDR1 is MGHRA and CDR2 YSYEKL. The TCR was taken from a man aged 35-49 years with acute or convalescent COVID-19. Sequencing was done on a sample of peripheral blood. This rearrangement joins TRBV4-1 to TRBJ2-2; 10 positions agree with TRBD2. CDR3 amino acids: CASSQAPSGGTGELFF. The CDR3 DNA is TGCGCCAGCAGCCAAGCCCCTAGCGGGGGAACCGGGGAGCTGTTTTTT.